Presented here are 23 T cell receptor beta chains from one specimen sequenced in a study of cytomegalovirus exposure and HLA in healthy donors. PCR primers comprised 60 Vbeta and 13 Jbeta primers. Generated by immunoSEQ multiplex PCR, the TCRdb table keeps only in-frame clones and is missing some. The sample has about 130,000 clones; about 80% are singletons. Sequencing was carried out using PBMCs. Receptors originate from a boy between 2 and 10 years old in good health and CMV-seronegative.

CDR3 bases: TGTGCCAACAATCCATATTTAGCGGGGGAAGAGACCCAGTACTTC. Its translation: CANNPYLAGEETQYF. The chain is built from TRBV6-1 and TRBJ2-5; 9 nucleotides align to TRBD2. The CDR3 has 15 residues. The V and J ends lost 10 bases and 3 bases, in that order; junction bases with no gene match: 12. Per the germline V gene, CDR1 is MNHNS and CDR2 is SASEGT.

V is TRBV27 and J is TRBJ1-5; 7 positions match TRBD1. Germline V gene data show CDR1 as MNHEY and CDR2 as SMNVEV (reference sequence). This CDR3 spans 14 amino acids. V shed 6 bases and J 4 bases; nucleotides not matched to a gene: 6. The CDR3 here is CASSPDRDNQPQHF. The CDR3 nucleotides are TGTGCCAGCAGCCCTGACAGGGATAATCAGCCCCAGCATTTT.

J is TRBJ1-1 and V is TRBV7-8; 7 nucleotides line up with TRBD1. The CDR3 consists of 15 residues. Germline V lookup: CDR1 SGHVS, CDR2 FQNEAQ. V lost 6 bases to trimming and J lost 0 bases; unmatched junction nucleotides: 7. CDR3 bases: TGTGCCAGCAGAATAAACAGGGGATTGAACACTGAAGCTTTCTTT. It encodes CASRINRGLNTEAFF.

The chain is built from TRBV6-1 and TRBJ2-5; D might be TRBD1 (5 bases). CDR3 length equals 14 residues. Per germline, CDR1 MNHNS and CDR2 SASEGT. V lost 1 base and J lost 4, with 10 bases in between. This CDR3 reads CASSEGTGAETQYF. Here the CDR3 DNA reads TGTGCCAGCAGTGAAGGAACAGGCGCAGAGACCCAGTACTTC.

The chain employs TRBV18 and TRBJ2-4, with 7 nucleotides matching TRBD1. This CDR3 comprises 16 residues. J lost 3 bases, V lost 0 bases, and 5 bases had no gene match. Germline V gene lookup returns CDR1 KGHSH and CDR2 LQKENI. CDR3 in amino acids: CASSPPFGTVKNIQYF. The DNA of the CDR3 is TGTGCCAGCTCACCACCCTTCGGGACAGTCAAAAACATTCAGTACTTC. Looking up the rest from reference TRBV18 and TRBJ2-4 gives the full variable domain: NAGVMQNPRHLVRRRGQEARLRCSPMKGHSHVYWYRQLPEEGLKFMVYLQKENIIDESGMPKERFSAEFPKEGPSILRIQQVVRGDSAAYFCASSPPFGTVKNIQYFGAGTRLSVL.

The CDR3 bases are TGTGCCAGCAGCTTATTATCAAGAGAAAACACCATATATTTT. This gives the protein CASSLLSRENTIYF. This sequence joins TRBV7-2 and TRBJ1-3; D is unclear. The CDR3 spans 14 residues. Trimming removed 2 bases at V and 6 bases at J, with 11 bases between. The germline gives CDR1 SGHTA, CDR2 FQGNSA.

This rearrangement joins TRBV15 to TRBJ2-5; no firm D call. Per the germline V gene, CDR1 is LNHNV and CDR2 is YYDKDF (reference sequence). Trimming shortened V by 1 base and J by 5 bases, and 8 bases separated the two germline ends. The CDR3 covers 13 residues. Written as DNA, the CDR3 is TGTGCCACCAGCAGAGGGAGTCCGGAGACCCAGTACTTC. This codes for CATSRGSPETQYF.

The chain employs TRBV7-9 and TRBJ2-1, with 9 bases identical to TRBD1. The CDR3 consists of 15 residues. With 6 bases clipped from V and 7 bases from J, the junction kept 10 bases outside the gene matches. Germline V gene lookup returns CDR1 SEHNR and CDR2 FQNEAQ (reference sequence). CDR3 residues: CASSQRGQGRNEQFF. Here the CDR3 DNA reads TGTGCCAGCAGTCAAAGAGGACAGGGGAGGAATGAGCAGTTCTTC.

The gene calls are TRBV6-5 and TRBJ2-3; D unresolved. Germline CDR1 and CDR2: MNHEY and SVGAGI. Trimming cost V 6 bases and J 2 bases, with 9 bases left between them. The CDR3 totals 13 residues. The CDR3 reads CASSPEVTDTQYF. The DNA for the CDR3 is TGTGCCAGCAGCCCCGAGGTCACAGATACGCAGTATTTT.

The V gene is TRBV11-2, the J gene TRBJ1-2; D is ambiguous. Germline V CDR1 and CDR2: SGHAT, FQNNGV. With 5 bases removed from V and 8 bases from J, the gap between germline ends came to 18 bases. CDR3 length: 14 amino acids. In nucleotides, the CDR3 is TGTGCCAGCAGCCCCGGGTCCCGAGTGGAGGGCTACACCTTC. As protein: CASSPGSRVEGYTF.

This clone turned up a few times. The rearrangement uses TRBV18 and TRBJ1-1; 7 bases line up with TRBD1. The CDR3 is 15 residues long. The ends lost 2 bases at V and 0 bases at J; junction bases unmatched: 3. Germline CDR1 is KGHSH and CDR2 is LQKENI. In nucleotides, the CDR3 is TGTGCCAGCTCACCAGGGGGGACAGTGAACACTGAAGCTTTCTTT. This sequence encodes CASSPGGTVNTEAFF. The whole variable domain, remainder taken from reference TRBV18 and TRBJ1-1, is NAGVMQNPRHLVRRRGQEARLRCSPMKGHSHVYWYRQLPEEGLKFMVYLQKENIIDESGMPKERFSAEFPKEGPSILRIQQVVRGDSAAYFCASSPGGTVNTEAFFGQGTRLTVV.

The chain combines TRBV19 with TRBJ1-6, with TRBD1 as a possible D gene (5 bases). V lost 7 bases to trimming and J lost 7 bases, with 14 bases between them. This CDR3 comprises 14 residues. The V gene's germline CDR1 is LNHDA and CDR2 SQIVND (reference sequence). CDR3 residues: CASTSGGKNSPLHF. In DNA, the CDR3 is TGTGCCAGTACCTCGGGGGGAAAAAATTCACCCCTCCACTTT.

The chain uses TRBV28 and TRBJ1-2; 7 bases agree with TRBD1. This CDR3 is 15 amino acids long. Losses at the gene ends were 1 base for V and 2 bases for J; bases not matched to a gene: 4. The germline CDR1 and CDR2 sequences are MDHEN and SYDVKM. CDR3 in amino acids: CASSLLPQGNYGYTF. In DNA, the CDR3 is TGTGCCAGCAGTTTATTGCCACAGGGGAACTATGGCTACACCTTC.

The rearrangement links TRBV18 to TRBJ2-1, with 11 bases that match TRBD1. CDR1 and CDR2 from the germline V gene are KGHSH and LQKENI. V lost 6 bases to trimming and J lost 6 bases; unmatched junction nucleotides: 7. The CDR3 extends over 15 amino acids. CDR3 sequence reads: CASSPRDRGFNEQFF. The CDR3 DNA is TGTGCCAGCTCCCCCCGGGACAGGGGGTTCAATGAGCAGTTCTTC.

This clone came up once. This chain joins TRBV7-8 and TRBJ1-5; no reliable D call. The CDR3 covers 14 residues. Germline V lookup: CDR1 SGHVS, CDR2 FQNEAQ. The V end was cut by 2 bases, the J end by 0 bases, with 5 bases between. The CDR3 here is CASSLQYSNQPQHF. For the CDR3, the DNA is TGTGCCAGCAGCTTACAGTATAGCAATCAGCCCCAGCATTTT.

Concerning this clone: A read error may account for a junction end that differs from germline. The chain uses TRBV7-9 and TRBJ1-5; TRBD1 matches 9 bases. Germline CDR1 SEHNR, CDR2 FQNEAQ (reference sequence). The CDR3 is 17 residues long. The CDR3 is CSSSLSTGQGRDQPQHF. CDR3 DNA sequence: TGTTCCAGCAGCTTATCCACAGGACAGGGGAGGGATCAGCCCCAGCATTTT.

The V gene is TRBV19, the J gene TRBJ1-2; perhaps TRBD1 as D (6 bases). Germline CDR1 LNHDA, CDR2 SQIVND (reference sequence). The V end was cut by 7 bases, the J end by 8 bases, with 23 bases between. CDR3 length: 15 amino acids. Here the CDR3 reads CASTREVTGGEGYTF. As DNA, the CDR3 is TGTGCCAGTACCCGGGAGGTGACAGGAGGAGAAGGCTACACCTTC.

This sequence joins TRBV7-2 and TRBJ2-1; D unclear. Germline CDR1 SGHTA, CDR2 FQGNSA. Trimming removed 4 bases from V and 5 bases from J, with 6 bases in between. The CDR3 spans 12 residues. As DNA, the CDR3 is TGTGCCAGCAGCTGGTCTAACAATGAGCAGTTCTTC. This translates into CASSWSNNEQFF.

The CDR3 region is CASSYGGRGNNEQFF. CDR3 nucleotide sequence: TGTGCCAGCAGTTACGGTGGTAGAGGGAACAATGAGCAGTTCTTC. The chain recombines TRBV6-6 with TRBJ2-1, with a weak D call TRBD2 (5 bases). Germline lookup yields CDR1 MNHNY and CDR2 SVGAGI (reference sequence). The germline V and J ends were trimmed by 2 bases and 5 bases, with 13 bases remaining between them. This CDR3 spans 15 amino acids.

Written as DNA, the CDR3 is TGCGCCAGCAGCCAAGGAGGGTACAATGAGCAGTTCTTC. This gives the protein CASSQGGYNEQFF. V and J are TRBV4-3 and TRBJ2-1; TRBD2 is a possible D gene (5 bases). The CDR3 runs to 13 residues. CDR1 and CDR2 from the germline V gene are LGHNA and YSLEER. Trimming took off 1 base at V and 4 bases at J, with 5 bases between the two ends.

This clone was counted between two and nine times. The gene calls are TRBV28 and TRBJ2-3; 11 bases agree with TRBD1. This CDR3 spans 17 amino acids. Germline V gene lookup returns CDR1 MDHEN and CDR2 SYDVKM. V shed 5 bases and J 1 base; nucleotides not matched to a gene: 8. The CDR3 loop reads CASSLRDRGWGTDTQYF. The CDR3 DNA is TGTGCCAGCAGTCTCCGGGACAGGGGGTGGGGCACAGATACGCAGTATTTT.

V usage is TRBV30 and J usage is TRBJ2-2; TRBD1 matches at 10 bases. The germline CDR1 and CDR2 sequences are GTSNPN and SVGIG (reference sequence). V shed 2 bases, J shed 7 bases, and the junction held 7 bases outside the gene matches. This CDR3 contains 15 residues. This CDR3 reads CAWSPDRGLGGELFF. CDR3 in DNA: TGTGCCTGGAGTCCCGACAGGGGGCTTGGCGGGGAGCTGTTTTTT.

The CDR3 protein is CASSVRDRTNYGYTF. As DNA, the CDR3 is TGTGCCAGCAGTGTTAGGGACAGAACTAACTATGGCTACACCTTC. The V and J genes are TRBV2 and TRBJ1-2, with 7 bases aligning to TRBD1. The V gene's germline CDR1 is SNHLY and CDR2 FYNNEI. V was pared by 4 bases and J by 0 bases, with 5 bases of the junction left unmatched. This CDR3 spans 15 amino acids.